These 2 T cell receptor beta chains share one sample of origin, sequenced in a study of blood T cell repertoires in COVID-19. Method: immunoSEQ multiplex PCR; TCRdb's copy keeps in-frame clones and lacks some. The data hold about 200,000 clones, with around 82% observed a single time. The sample consisted of PBMCs or T cells enriched from blood (not recorded which). The receptors derive from a woman in her 40s with acute COVID-19.

The chain has TRBV30 and TRBJ1-4; D is perhaps TRBD1 (6 bases). Germline loops: CDR1 GTSNPN, CDR2 SVGIG (reference sequence). V lost 3 bases and J 0 bases, leaving 8 bases between the germline ends. The CDR3 length is 14 residues. In DNA form, the CDR3 reads TGTGCCTGGAGGTACAGGGCAACTAATGAAAAACTGTTTTTT. Amino acids: CAWRYRATNEKLFF.

V usage is TRBV18 and J usage is TRBJ1-1; 10 nucleotides line up with TRBD1. CDR1 is KGHSH and CDR2 is LQKENI in the germline V gene. This CDR3 spans 15 amino acids. V lost 3 bases and J lost 7; bases outside the gene matches: 8. The CDR3 loop is CASSPPRDRGFEAFF. In DNA, the CDR3 is TGTGCCAGCTCACCCCCTCGGGACAGGGGATTTGAAGCTTTCTTT.